One and the same sample provided the 32 T cell receptor beta chains below, sequenced in a study of T cells in Graves' hyperthyroidism and ophthalmopathy. Regions amplified from RNA transcripts were the TCR beta CDR3 regions. HTBI primers drove first-round RT-PCR of the TCR CDR3. MiXCR was run by TCRdb on the multiplex PCR reads, yielding one entry per CDR3 protein. The profile shows around 300,000 distinct CDR3 sequences, approximately 18% of them singletons. The sequencing input was blood. The receptor set was obtained from a man between 45 and 60 years old with Graves' ophthalmopathy.

This clonotype has just a few counts. The V call is TRBV20-1, the J call TRBJ2-1; TRBD2 agrees at 8 bases. The CDR3 loop spans 14 amino acids. Per the germline V gene, CDR1 is DFQATT and CDR2 is SNEGSKA (reference sequence). The V segment lost 4 bases and the J segment 5 bases; nucleotides outside the gene matches: 7. CDR3: CSATGGRIDNEQFF. DNA of the CDR3: TGCAGTGCTACTGGCGGGAGGATCGACAATGAGCAGTTCTTC.

This clonotype was seen only a few times. In DNA, the CDR3 is TGTGCCAGCCAAAGGACGGGTACCTACGAGCAGTACTTC. It specifies CASQRTGTYEQYF. The chain links TRBV28 to TRBJ2-7; the D is unclear. The CDR3 is made up of 13 amino acids. CDR1 and CDR2 from the germline V gene are MDHEN and SYDVKM. Deletions cut 8 bases from V and 2 bases from J, with 13 bases between.

The chain links TRBV10-3 to TRBJ2-7; 7 bases match TRBD1. The CDR3 runs to 14 residues. The germline V gene has CDR1 ENHRY and CDR2 SYGVKD. V lost 5 bases to trimming and J lost 2 bases; unmatched junction nucleotides: 6. CDR3 sequence reads: CAISQQDRAYEQYF. CDR3 coding DNA: TGTGCCATCAGTCAACAAGACAGGGCCTACGAGCAGTACTTC.

The count of this clonotype is one. The genes are TRBV3-1 and TRBJ2-3, with D perhaps TRBD2 (5 bases). CDR3 length: 15 amino acids. Germline V gene sequence: CDR1 LGHDT, CDR2 YNNKEL (reference sequence). V was pared by 0 bases and J by 7 bases, with 14 bases between. Written as DNA, the CDR3 is TGTGCCAGCAGCCAAGACGGAGGAGCTGGTTATACGCAGTATTTT. This codes for CASSQDGGAGYTQYF.

The chain employs TRBV19 and TRBJ1-1; tentative D call: TRBD1 (6 bases). The germline V gene has CDR1 LNHDA and CDR2 SQIVND (reference sequence). V was clipped by 6 bases and J by 3 bases, with 14 bases between them. The CDR3 totals 14 residues. The CDR3 here is CASRTGGRDTEAFF. The CDR3 region has the DNA TGTGCCAGTAGGACAGGCGGCCGGGACACTGAAGCTTTCTTT.

This clonotype appeared many times. The CDR3: CASSLGTGGRPQHF. In DNA form, the CDR3 reads TGCGCCAGCAGCTTGGGGACAGGGGGCCGGCCCCAGCATTTT. The chain is built from TRBV5-1 and TRBJ1-5, with TRBD1 matching over 11 bases. The V segment lost 0 bases and the J segment 9 bases; nucleotides outside the gene matches: 2. Looked up from germline, CDR1 is SGHRS and CDR2 is YFSETQ. The CDR3 is made up of 14 amino acids.

This clonotype was observed many times. The chain employs TRBV11-2 and TRBJ2-2; D ambiguous. Trimming stripped 0 bases from V and 4 bases from J, with 9 bases between. This CDR3 spans 15 amino acids. Germline values: CDR1 SGHAT, CDR2 FQNNGV. CDR3 protein: CASSLDGTTTGELFF. DNA for the CDR3: TGTGCCAGCAGCTTAGATGGCACGACCACCGGGGAGCTGTTTTTT. The full variable domain, in which reference TRBV11-2 and TRBJ2-2 provide the parts outside the CDR3, is EAGVAQSPRYKIIEKRQSVAFWCNPISGHATLYWYQQILGQGPKLLIQFQNNGVVDDSQLPKDRFSAERLKGVDSTLKIQPAKLEDSAVYLCASSLDGTTTGELFFGEGSRLTVL.

This clonotype was picked up a small number of times. The V and J genes are TRBV14 and TRBJ2-7, with a weak D call TRBD1 (5 bases). This CDR3 has 11 amino acids. Germline lookup yields CDR1 SGHDN and CDR2 FVKESK. V shed 4 bases and J shed 7 bases, with 8 bases lying between them. The CDR3: CASSLQVEQYF. The CDR3 DNA sequence: TGTGCCAGCAGCCTACAGGTGGAGCAGTACTTC.

In its sample, this clonotype was seen a few times. This sequence joins TRBV29-1 and TRBJ2-2, with no clear D. Germline V gene data show CDR1 as SQVTM and CDR2 as ANQGSEA. The CDR3 is 13 amino acids. The germline V and J ends were trimmed by 7 bases and 0 bases, with 9 bases remaining between them. The CDR3 loop is CSGQTSNTGELFF. The CDR3 nucleotides read TGCAGCGGCCAGACCTCGAACACCGGGGAGCTGTTTTTT.

The table lists this clonotype with a few counts. For the CDR3, the DNA is TGTGCCAGCCTAACCAAGGGGGGAGAACAAATACAAGAGACCCAGTACTTC. Its translation: CASLTKGGEQIQETQYF. V is TRBV10-3 and J is TRBJ2-5; the D gene could be TRBD1 or TRBD2 (6 bases each). This CDR3 spans 17 amino acids. Germline values: CDR1 ENHRY, CDR2 SYGVKD. Trimming left V 10 bases short and J 2 bases short, with 26 bases between.

This clonotype was detected only a few times. This chain joins TRBV20-1 and TRBJ2-4; possibly TRBD2 for D (5 bases). The CDR3 runs to 16 residues. Trimming left V 0 bases short and J 7 bases short, with 19 bases between. Germline V gives CDR1 DFQATT, CDR2 SNEGSKA (reference sequence). Written as DNA, the CDR3 is TGCAGTGCTAGAGATAGGGTGGGAGCCTCCGGGAACATTCAGTACTTC. Protein product: CSARDRVGASGNIQYF.

This clonotype has ten or more counts. The chain joins TRBV28 to TRBJ1-2; TRBD1 is a possible D gene (5 bases). With 5 bases removed from V and 4 bases from J, the gap between germline ends came to 17 bases. CDR3 length equals 15 residues. CDR1 MDHEN and CDR2 SYDVKM come from the germline V gene. CDR3 DNA sequence: TGTGCCAGCAGTCCCCAGCGACGGGGGGGCTATGGCTACACCTTC. This gives the protein CASSPQRRGGYGYTF.

The chain couples TRBV18 to TRBJ2-1, with 11 bases matching TRBD2. Germline assignment: CDR1 KGHSH and CDR2 LQKENI. The CDR3 covers 17 residues. V was clipped by 7 bases and J by 3 bases; unmatched bases: 11. The CDR3 region has the DNA TGTGCCAGCTACAAGAAGACCGGGACTAGCGGCTACAATGAGCAGTTCTTC. Translating gives CASYKKTGTSGYNEQFF.

A few counts support this clonotype. The chain joins TRBV6-5 to TRBJ2-2; 7 nucleotides line up with TRBD1. CDR1 is MNHEY and CDR2 is SVGAGI in the germline V gene. The V gene end was trimmed by 0 bases and the J gene end by 4 bases; junction bases not matched to a gene: 5. This CDR3 region has 16 residues. The CDR3 DNA reads as TGTGCCAGCAGTTACTCGACAGGGACGTTCACCGGGGAGCTGTTTTTT. Protein: CASSYSTGTFTGELFF.

In its sample, this clonotype was seen a few times. The chain recombines TRBV5-1 with TRBJ2-1, with 11 bases matching TRBD1. Germline V gives CDR1 SGHRS, CDR2 YFSETQ. The CDR3 extends over 15 amino acids. Unmatched junction bases numbered 5, after V lost 2 bases and J lost 7 bases. The CDR3 nucleotides read TGCGCCAGCAGCTTCGTGGGGACAGGGGGAAATGAGCAGTTCTTC. It codes for CASSFVGTGGNEQFF.

The chain combines TRBV10-2 with TRBJ1-4; D possibly corresponds to TRBD1 (5 bases). Germline CDR1 reads WSHSY; CDR2 reads SAAADI. The CDR3 has 15 residues. Trimming removed 0 bases at V and 5 bases at J, with 10 bases between. CDR3 loop: CASSESGGRNEKLFF. CDR3 sequence (DNA): TGCGCCAGCAGTGAGTCCGGGGGGAGGAATGAAAAACTGTTTTTT.

A few counts support this clonotype. This chain uses TRBV15 with TRBJ2-7, with a weak D call TRBD1 (6 bases). CDR3 length: 15 amino acids. Germline CDR1 LNHNV, CDR2 YYDKDF (reference sequence). The ends were cut back, 0 bases at V and 3 bases at J, with 12 bases in the middle. CDR3 protein: CATSRDHRDDYEQYF. CDR3 coding DNA: TGTGCCACCAGCAGAGATCACAGGGATGACTACGAGCAGTACTTC.

This clonotype was seen once. The chain employs TRBV7-3 and TRBJ1-4; the match to TRBD1 covers 8 bases. The germline gives CDR1 SGHTA, CDR2 FQGTGA. This CDR3 contains 14 residues. J gave up 8 bases and V 7 bases, and 9 bases lay outside the gene matches. The CDR3 loop reads CASNPDRGGEKLFF. The CDR3 nucleotides read TGTGCCAGCAACCCCGACAGGGGTGGCGAAAAACTGTTTTTT.

This chain uses TRBV24-1 with TRBJ2-1, with a weak D call TRBD1 (6 bases). The CDR3 is 13 amino acids. V lost 5 bases and J lost 8, with 12 bases in between. Germline values: CDR1 KGHDR, CDR2 SFDVKD. CDR3 sequence: CATSGPGVDEQFF. The CDR3 bases are TGTGCCACCAGTGGACCAGGGGTCGATGAGCAGTTCTTC.

This clonotype was seen a few times. The chain has TRBV27 and TRBJ2-7; tentative D call: TRBD1 (5 bases). V shed 1 base and J shed 3 bases, with 13 bases lying between them. CDR1 and CDR2 from the germline V gene are MNHEY and SMNVEV (reference sequence). The CDR3 is 15 residues long. The CDR3 is CASSLLRGADYEQYF. The CDR3 bases are TGTGCCAGCAGTTTATTAAGGGGCGCAGACTACGAGCAGTACTTC.

Written as DNA, the CDR3 is TGCAGCGGGAACAGGGGGAACACTGAAGCTTTCTTT. Its translation is CSGNRGNTEAFF. This chain uses TRBV29-1 with TRBJ1-1; 7 bases agree with TRBD1. After removal of 7 bases from V and 1 base from J, the junction contained 3 bases not matched to a gene. Germline CDR1 is SQVTM and CDR2 is ANQGSEA. This CDR3 region has 12 residues.

This clonotype was counted at least ten times. The chain has TRBV11-2 and TRBJ2-7; 8 nucleotides align to TRBD2. The germline CDR1 and CDR2 sequences are SGHAT and FQNNGV. The CDR3 runs to 16 residues. The trim removed 5 bases at V and 3 bases at J, leaving 12 bases unmatched. CDR3 nucleotides: TGTGCCAGCAGCCCCCGCGCACTAGCGGTATACTACGAGCAGTACTTC. It is translated as CASSPRALAVYYEQYF.

The V call is TRBV30, the J call TRBJ1-5; D is ambiguous. Per germline, CDR1 GTSNPN and CDR2 SVGIG (reference sequence). The CDR3 spans 14 residues. V lost 2 bases and J 1 base, leaving 9 bases between the germline ends. CDR3 nucleotides: TGTGCCTGGAGTAGGACGGGGAGCAATCAGCCCCAGCATTTT. Translation: CAWSRTGSNQPQHF.

On this clonotype: Possible read error: a much larger clone is one base away. The chain recombines TRBV7-9 with TRBJ2-1, with D perhaps matching TRBD2 (5 bases). Germline V gives CDR1 SEHNR, CDR2 FQNEAQ (reference sequence). CDR3 size: 15 residues. The CDR3 sequence: CASSLGGHSCNEQFF. The CDR3 DNA reads TGTGCCAGCAGCTTAGGCGGGCATTCCTGCAATGAGCAGTTCTTC.

The table lists this clonotype with a few counts. The chain carries TRBV6-2 or TRBV6-3 and TRBJ2-7; the match to TRBD1 covers 10 bases. The trim removed 4 bases at V and 6 bases at J, leaving 6 bases unmatched. The CDR3 spans 14 residues. Germline assignment: CDR1 MNHEY and CDR2 SVGEGT. CDR3 sequence (DNA): TGTGCCAGCAGTTCCCCCGGGACAGGGGCCGAGCAGTACTTC. It encodes CASSSPGTGAEQYF.

This clonotype occurred many times. The V call is TRBV7-3, the J call TRBJ1-1; D not resolved. Trimming left V 5 bases short and J 5 bases short, with 15 bases between. The germline V gene has CDR1 SGHTA and CDR2 FQGTGA. This CDR3 is 14 amino acids long. CDR3 region: CASSLGRGSTEAFF. CDR3 sequence (DNA): TGTGCCAGCAGCCTTGGACGGGGAAGTACTGAAGCTTTCTTT.

Only a few counts were recorded for this clonotype. The gene calls are TRBV10-2 and TRBJ2-1, with TRBD2 as a possible D gene (7 bases). This CDR3 is built from 15 residues. The V gene lost 6 bases and the J gene lost 2 bases, with 14 bases spanning the gap. The germline V gene has CDR1 WSHSY and CDR2 SAAADI. CDR3 region: CASSNTGGPYNEQFF. CDR3 DNA sequence: TGCGCCAGCAGCAATACGGGGGGCCCCTACAATGAGCAGTTCTTC.

In this sample, this clonotype turned up many times. The CDR3 sequence is CASSDSDSFNTEAFF. CDR3 coding DNA: TGTGCCAGCAGCGATTCGGACAGTTTTAACACTGAAGCTTTCTTT. The rearrangement links TRBV3-1 to TRBJ1-1; tentatively, D is TRBD1 (6 bases). CDR1 LGHDT and CDR2 YNNKEL come from the germline V gene (reference sequence). The CDR3 loop spans 15 amino acids. V lost 5 bases and J 2 bases, leaving 15 bases between the germline ends.

In this sample, this clonotype turned up many times. The rearrangement uses TRBV28 and TRBJ2-1; maybe TRBD2 (5 bases). The ends were cut back, 3 bases at V and 12 bases at J, with 12 bases in the middle. This CDR3 region has 12 residues. Germline lookup yields CDR1 MDHEN and CDR2 SYDVKM. The CDR3 is CASSLTIWAQFF. In DNA form, the CDR3 reads TGTGCCAGCAGTTTGACTATTTGGGCGCAGTTCTTC. The variable domain in full, completed from reference TRBV28 and TRBJ2-1, reads DVKVTQSSRYLVKRTGEKVFLECVQDMDHENMFWYRQDPGLGLRLIYFSYDVKMKEKGDIPEGYSVSREKKERFSLILESASTNQTSMYLCASSLTIWAQFFGPGTRLTVL.

Details on this clonotype: At one boundary the junction diverges from the germline segment, which might be a read error. V is TRBV13 and J is TRBJ2-2; tentative D call: TRBD2 (6 bases). Per germline, CDR1 PRHDT and CDR2 FYEKMQ (reference sequence). This CDR3 has 17 residues. The CDR3 DNA follows: TGCGCCAGCAGCTCTCCCGCGGGGTACGCGAACACCGGGGAGCTGTTTTTT. It is translated as CASSSPAGYANTGELFF. The complete variable domain, with remaining parts taken from reference TRBV13 and TRBJ2-2, reads AAGVIQSPRHLIKEKRETATLKCYPIPRHDTVYWYQQGPGQDPQFLISFYEKMQSDKGSIPDRFSAQQFSDYHSELNMSSLELGDSALYFCASSSPAGYANTGELFFGEGSRLTVL.

This clonotype was seen a few times. The chain uses TRBV6-1 and TRBJ2-1, with 8 bases fitting TRBD1. The CDR3 totals 14 residues. The V segment lost 5 bases and the J segment 8 bases; nucleotides outside the gene matches: 8. In germline, CDR1 is MNHNS, CDR2 SASEGT. The CDR3 nucleotides read TGTGCCAGCAGTCGTGCCAGGGGGCCGGATGAGCAGTTCTTC. This gives the protein CASSRARGPDEQFF.

This clonotype was seen repeatedly, ten times or more. The chain links TRBV6-6 to TRBJ2-2, with unresolved D. CDR1 is MNHNY, CDR2 SVGAGI, per germline (reference sequence). The germline V and J ends were trimmed by 2 bases and 3 bases, with 4 bases remaining between them. The CDR3 runs to 13 residues. The CDR3 reads CASSYQDTGELFF. The CDR3 bases are TGTGCCAGCAGTTACCAGGACACCGGGGAGCTGTTTTTT.